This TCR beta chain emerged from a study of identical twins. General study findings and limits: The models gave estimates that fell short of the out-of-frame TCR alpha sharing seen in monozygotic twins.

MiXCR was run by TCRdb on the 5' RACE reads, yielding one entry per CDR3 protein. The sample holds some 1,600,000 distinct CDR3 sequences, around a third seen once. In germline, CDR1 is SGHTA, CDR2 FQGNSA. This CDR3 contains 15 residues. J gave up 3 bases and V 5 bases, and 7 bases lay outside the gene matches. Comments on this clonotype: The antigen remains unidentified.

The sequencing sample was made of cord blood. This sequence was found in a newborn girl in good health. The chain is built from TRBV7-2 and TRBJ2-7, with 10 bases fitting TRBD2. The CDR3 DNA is TGTGCCAGCAGCCGATCCGGGACTAGCGACTACGAGCAGTACTTC. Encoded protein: CASSRSGTSDYEQYF.